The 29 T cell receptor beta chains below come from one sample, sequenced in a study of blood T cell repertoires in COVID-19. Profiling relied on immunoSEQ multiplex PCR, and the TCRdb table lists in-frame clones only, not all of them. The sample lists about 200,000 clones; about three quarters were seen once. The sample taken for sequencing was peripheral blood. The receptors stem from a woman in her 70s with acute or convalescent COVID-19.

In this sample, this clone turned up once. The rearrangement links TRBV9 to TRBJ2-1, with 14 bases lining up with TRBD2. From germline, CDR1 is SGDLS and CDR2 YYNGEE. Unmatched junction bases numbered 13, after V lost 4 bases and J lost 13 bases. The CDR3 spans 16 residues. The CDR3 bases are TGTGCCAGCAGCCCGACTAGCGGGAGGGCTCGGGGGTTCCAGTTCTTC. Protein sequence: CASSPTSGRARGFQFF.

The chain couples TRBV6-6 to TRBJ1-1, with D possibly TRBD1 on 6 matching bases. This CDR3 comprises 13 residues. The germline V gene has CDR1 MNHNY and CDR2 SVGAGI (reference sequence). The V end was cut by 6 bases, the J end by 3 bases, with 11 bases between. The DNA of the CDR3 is TGTGCCAGCAGGAAGGGGGAATACACTGAAGCTTTCTTT. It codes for CASRKGEYTEAFF.

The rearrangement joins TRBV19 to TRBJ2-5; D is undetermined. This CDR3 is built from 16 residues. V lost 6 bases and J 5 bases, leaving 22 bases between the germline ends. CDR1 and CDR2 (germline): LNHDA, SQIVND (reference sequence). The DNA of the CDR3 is TGTGCCAGTAGCACCCGGTCCTTCAGTGGAGTGGAGACCCAGTACTTC. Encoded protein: CASSTRSFSGVETQYF.

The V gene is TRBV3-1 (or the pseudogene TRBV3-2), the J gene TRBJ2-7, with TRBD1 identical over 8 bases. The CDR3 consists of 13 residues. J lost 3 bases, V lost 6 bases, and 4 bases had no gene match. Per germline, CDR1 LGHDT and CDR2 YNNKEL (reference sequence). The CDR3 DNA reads TGTGCCAGCAGGACAGGGGCCGGCTACGAGCAGTACTTC. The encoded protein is CASRTGAGYEQYF.

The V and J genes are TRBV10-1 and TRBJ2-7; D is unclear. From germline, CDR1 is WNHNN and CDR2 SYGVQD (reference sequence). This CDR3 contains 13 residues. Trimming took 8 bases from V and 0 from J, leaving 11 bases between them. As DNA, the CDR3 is TGCGCCAGCTCCCCCGCGTCCTCCTACGAGCAGTACTTC. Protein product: CASSPASSYEQYF.

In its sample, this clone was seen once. DNA of the CDR3: TGTGCCAGCAGCAAGGGGGGACAGGGAAAAAATCAGCCCCAGCATTTT. Amino acids: CASSKGGQGKNQPQHF. The chain is built from TRBV5-6 and TRBJ1-5; TRBD1 aligns across 9 bases. Trimming took 4 bases from V and 4 from J; bases not matched to a gene: 9. The CDR3 contains 16 residues. The V gene's germline CDR1 is SGHDT and CDR2 YYEEEE.

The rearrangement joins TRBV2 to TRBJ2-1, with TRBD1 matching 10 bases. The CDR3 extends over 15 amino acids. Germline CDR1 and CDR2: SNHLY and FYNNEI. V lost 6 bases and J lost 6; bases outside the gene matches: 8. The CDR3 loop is CASRPDRGRVNEQFF. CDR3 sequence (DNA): TGTGCCAGCAGACCCGACAGGGGGCGCGTCAATGAGCAGTTCTTC.

The CDR3 loop reads CASSYGQGANTGELFF. The CDR3 coding sequence is TGTGCCAGCAGCTACGGACAGGGCGCGAACACCGGGGAGCTGTTTTTT. V gene TRBV7-3 combines with J gene TRBJ2-2; 8 bases map to TRBD1. The CDR3 totals 16 residues. CDR1 is SGHTA, CDR2 FQGTGA, per germline. V was clipped by 4 bases and J by 0 bases; unmatched bases: 4.

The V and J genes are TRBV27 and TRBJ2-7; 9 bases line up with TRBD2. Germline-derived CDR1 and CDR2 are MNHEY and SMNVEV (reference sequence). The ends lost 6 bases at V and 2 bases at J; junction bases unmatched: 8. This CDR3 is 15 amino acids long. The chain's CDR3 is CASRISSGVPYEQYF. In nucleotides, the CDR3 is TGTGCCAGCAGGATTTCTAGCGGGGTCCCCTACGAGCAGTACTTC.

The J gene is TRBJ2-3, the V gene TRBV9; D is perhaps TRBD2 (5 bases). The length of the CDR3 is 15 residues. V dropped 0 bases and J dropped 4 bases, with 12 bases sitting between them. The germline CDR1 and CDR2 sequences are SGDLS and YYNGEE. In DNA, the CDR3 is TGTGCCAGCAGCGTAGGTGCGGGCCCCGCAGATACGCAGTATTTT. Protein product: CASSVGAGPADTQYF.

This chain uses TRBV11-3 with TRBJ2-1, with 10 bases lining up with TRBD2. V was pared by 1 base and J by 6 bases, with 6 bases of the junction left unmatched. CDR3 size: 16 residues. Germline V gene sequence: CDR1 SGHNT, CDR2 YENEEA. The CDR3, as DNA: TGTGCCAGCAGCTTAGGCCCTAGCGGGAGTTCCAATGAGCAGTTCTTC. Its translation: CASSLGPSGSSNEQFF.

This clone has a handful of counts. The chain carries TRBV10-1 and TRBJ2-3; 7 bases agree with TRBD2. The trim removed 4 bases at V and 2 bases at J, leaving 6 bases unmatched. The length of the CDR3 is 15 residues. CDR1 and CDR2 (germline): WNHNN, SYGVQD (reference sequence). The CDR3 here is CASSGESGVTDTQYF. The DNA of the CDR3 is TGCGCCAGCAGTGGGGAGAGCGGGGTCACAGATACGCAGTATTTT.

CDR3 coding DNA: TGTGCCAGCAGTCCATCAGGGAACTATGGCTACACCTTC. It encodes CASSPSGNYGYTF. The gene calls are TRBV11-2 and TRBJ1-2, with a possible D match to TRBD1 (5 bases). Germline lookup yields CDR1 SGHAT and CDR2 FQNNGV. The CDR3 contains 13 residues. V lost 6 bases, J lost 2 bases, and 10 bases lay in between.

The CDR3 region is CASSGAGTYPGELFF. The CDR3 region has the DNA TGTGCCAGCAGTGGAGCGGGGACATATCCCGGGGAGCTGTTTTTT. The chain has TRBV27 and TRBJ2-2, with a possible D match to TRBD2 (7 bases). The germline V and J ends were trimmed by 5 bases and 6 bases, with 16 bases remaining between them. CDR1 and CDR2 from the germline V gene are MNHEY and SMNVEV (reference sequence). The CDR3 runs to 15 residues.

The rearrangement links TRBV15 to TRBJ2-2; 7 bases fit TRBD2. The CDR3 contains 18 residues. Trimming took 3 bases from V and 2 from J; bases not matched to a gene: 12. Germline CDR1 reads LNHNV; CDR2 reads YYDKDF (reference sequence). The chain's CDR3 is CATSSSRGGLDNTGELFF. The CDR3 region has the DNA TGTGCCACCAGCAGTTCCCGAGGCGGACTAGATAACACCGGGGAGCTGTTTTTT.

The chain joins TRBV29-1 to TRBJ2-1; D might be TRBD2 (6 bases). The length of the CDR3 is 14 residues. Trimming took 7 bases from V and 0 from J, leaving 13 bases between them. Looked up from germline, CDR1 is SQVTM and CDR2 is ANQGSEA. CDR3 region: CSAPGLTSYNEQFF. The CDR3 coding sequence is TGCAGCGCACCGGGACTTACCTCCTACAATGAGCAGTTCTTC.

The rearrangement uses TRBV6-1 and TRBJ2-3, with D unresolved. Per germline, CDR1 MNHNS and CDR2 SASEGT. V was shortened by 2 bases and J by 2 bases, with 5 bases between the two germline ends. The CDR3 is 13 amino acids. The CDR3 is CASSEQFTDTQYF. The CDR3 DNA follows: TGTGCCAGCAGTGAACAGTTCACAGATACGCAGTATTTT.

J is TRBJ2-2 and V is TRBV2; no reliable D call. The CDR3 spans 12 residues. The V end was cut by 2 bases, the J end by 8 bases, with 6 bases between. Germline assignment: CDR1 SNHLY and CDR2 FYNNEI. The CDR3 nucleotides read TGTGCCAGCAGTGAAATGCGGGGGGAGCTGTTTTTT. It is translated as CASSEMRGELFF. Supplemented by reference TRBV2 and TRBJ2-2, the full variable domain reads EPEVTQTPSHQVTQMGQEVILRCVPISNHLYFYWYRQILGQKVEFLVSFYNNEISEKSEIFDDQFSVERPDGSNFTLKIRSTKLEDSAMYFCASSEMRGELFFGEGSRLTVL.

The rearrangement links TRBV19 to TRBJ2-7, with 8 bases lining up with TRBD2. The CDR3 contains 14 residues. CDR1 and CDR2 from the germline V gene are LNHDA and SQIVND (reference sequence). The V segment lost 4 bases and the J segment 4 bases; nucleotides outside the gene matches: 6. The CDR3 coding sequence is TGTGCCAGTAGTAGCGGTAGCGGGATTTACGAGCAGTACTTC. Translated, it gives CASSSGSGIYEQYF.

The DNA of the CDR3 is TGCAGCGGGGCGAACACTGAAGCTTTCTTT. It yields the protein CSGANTEAFF. This chain links TRBV29-1 with TRBJ1-1; D remains ambiguous. Trimming took 7 bases from V and 1 from J, leaving 4 bases between them. This CDR3 comprises 10 residues. CDR1 and CDR2 (germline): SQVTM, ANQGSEA.

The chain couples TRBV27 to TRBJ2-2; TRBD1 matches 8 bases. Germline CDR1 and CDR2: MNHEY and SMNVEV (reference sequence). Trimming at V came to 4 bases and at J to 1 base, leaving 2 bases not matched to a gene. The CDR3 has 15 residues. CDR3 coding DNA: TGTGCCAGCAGTTACGGGACAGGGAACACCGGGGAGCTGTTTTTT. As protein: CASSYGTGNTGELFF.

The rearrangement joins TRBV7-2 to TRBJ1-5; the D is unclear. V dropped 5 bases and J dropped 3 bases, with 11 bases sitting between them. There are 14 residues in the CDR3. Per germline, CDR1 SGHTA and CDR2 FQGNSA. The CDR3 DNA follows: TGTGCCAGCAGCCCACTTGGGCCCAATCAGCCCCAGCATTTT. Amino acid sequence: CASSPLGPNQPQHF. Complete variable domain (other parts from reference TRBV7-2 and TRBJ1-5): GAGVSQSPSNKVTEKGKDVELRCDPISGHTALYWYRQSLGQGLEFLIYFQGNSAPDKSGLPSDRFSAERTGGSVSTLTIQRTQQEDSAVYLCASSPLGPNQPQHFGDGTRLSIL.

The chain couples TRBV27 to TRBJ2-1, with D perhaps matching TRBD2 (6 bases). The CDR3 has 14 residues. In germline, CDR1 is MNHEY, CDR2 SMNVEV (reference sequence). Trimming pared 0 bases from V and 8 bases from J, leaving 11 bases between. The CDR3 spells CASSLSHLAYEQFF. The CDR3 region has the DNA TGTGCCAGCAGTTTATCTCACCTAGCGTATGAGCAGTTCTTC.

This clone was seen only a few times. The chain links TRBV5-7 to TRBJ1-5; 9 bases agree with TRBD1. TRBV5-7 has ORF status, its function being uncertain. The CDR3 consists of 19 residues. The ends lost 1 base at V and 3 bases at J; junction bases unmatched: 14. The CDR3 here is CASSLPDTGTGTHNQPQHF. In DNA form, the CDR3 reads TGTGCCAGCAGCTTGCCCGATACCGGGACAGGGACACACAATCAGCCCCAGCATTTT.

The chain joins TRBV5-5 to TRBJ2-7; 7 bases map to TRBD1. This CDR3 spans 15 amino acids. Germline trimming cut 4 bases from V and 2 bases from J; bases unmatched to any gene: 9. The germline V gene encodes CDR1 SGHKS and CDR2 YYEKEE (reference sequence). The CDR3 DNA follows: TGTGCCAGCAGCGCGCTGACAGGGTCTCCCTACGAGCAGTACTTC. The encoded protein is CASSALTGSPYEQYF.

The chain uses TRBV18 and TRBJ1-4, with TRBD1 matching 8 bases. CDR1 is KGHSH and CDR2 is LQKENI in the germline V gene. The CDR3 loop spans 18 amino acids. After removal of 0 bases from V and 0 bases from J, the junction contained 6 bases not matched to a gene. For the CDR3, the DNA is TGTGCCAGCTCACCACCCCCGGCAGGGGGCACAACTAATGAAAAACTGTTTTTT. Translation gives CASSPPPAGGTTNEKLFF.

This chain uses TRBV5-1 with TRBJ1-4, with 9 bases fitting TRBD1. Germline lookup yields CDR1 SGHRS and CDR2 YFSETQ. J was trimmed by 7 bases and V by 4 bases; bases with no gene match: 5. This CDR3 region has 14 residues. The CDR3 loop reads CASSLGTGTEKLFF. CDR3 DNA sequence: TGCGCCAGCAGCCTCGGGACAGGGACTGAAAAACTGTTTTTT.

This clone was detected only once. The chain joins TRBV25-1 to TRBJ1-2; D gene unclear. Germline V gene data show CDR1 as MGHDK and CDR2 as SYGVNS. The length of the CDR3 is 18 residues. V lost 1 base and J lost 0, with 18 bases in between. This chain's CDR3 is CASSEFACMKPANYGYTF. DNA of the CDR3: TGTGCCAGCAGTGAATTCGCGTGTATGAAACCCGCTAACTATGGCTACACCTTC.

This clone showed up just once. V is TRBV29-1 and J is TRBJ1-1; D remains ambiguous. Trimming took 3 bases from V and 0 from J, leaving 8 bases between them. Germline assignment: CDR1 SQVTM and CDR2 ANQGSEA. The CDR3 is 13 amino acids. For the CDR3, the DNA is TGCAGCGTTGATCAAGCCCTGAACACTGAAGCTTTCTTT. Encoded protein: CSVDQALNTEAFF.